In its sample, the clone carrying this TCR beta chain was seen a few times. The antigen is undetermined. V shed 4 bases and J shed 6 bases, with 18 bases lying between them. This CDR3 contains 16 residues. Germline CDR1 LGHNA, CDR2 YSLEER. This entry belongs to a study of T-cell memory formation after mild COVID-19. Turning to the study itself: For the most part, TCR clusters were specific to one donor.

General study findings and limits: Certain responding clones were present in pre-infection memory, suggesting participation of cross-reactive memory. Day 15 to 85 contractors were CD4/CD8 balanced; later expanders leaned CD4+.

It was 5'RACE with constant-segment primers that produced the TCR alpha and TCR beta cDNA libraries, which carried sample barcodes and UMIs. TCRdb ran MiXCR on the 5' RACE reads and lists one entry per CDR3 protein. The sample has some 150,000 distinct CDR3 sequences; 6% to 7% are singletons. J is TRBJ2-2 and V is TRBV4-3; maybe TRBD1 (6 bases). The source of this sequence is an adult woman who had mild COVID-19 (a few samples of this study predate the infection). Cell type and time point are not known. The specimen sequenced was PBMCs or a T cell subset sorted from them (not recorded which). CDR3 DNA: TGCGCCAGCAGCCCCCGGACAGCTTATGAACCCGGGGAGCTGTTTTTT. Encoded protein: CASSPRTAYEPGELFF.